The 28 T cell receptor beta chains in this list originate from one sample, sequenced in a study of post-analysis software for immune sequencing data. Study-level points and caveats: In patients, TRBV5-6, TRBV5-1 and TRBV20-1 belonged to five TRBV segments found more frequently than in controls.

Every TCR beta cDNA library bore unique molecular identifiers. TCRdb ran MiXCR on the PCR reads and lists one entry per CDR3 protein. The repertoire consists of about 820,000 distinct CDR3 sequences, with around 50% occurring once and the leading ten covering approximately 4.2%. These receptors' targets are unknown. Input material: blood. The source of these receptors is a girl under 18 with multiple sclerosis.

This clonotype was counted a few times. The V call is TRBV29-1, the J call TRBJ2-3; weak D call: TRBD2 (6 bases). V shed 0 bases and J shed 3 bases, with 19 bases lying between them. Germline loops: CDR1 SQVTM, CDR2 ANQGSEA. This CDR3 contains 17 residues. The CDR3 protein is CSVEDLRGLGTTDTQYF. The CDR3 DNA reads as TGCAGCGTTGAAGATCTTCGGGGACTGGGAACTACAGATACGCAGTATTTT.

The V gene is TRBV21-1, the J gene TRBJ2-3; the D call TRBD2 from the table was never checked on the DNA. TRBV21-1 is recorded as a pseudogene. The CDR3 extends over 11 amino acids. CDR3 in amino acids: CARPPADTQYF. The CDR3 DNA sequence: TGTGCCCGCCCTCCCGCAGATACGCAGTATTTT.

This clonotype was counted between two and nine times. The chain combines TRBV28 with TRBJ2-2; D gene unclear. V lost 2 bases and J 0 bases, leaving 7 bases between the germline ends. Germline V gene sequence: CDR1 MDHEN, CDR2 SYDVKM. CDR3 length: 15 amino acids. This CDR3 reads CASSLMRTNTGELFF. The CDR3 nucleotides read TGTGCCAGCAGTTTAATGCGGACGAACACCGGGGAGCTGTTTTTT.

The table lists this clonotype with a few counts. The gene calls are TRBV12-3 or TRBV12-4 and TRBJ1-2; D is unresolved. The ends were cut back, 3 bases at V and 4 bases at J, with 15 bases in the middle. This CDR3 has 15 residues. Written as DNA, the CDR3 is TGTGCCAGCAGTTTCCAGAGGGAGGGAAGCTATGGCTACACCTTC. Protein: CASSFQREGSYGYTF.

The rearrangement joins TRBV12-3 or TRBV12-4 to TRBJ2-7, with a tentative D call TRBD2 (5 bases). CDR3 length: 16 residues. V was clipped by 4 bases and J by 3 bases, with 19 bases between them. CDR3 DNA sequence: TGTGCCAGCAGTTGGCGACCTGCGGGCCAAGACTACGAGCAGTACTTC. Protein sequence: CASSWRPAGQDYEQYF.

CDR3 in amino acids: CASTPGPSYEQYF. The CDR3 region has the DNA TGTGCCAGCACCCCCGGTCCGAGCTACGAGCAGTACTTC. The chain has TRBV27 and TRBJ2-7, with D unclear. The CDR3 is 13 amino acids. CDR1 MNHEY and CDR2 SMNVEV come from the germline V gene (reference sequence). The V end was cut by 7 bases, the J end by 3 bases, with 13 bases between.

The CDR3 loop reads CASSSDRGWSEAFF. CDR3 bases: TGCGCCAGCAGCTCGGACAGGGGATGGAGTGAAGCTTTCTTT. The rearrangement joins TRBV5-1 to TRBJ1-1, with TRBD1 matching 9 bases. Germline V gives CDR1 SGHRS, CDR2 YFSETQ. The junction had 7 bases not matched to a gene; V was cut back by 3 bases and J by 7 bases. This CDR3 has 14 residues.

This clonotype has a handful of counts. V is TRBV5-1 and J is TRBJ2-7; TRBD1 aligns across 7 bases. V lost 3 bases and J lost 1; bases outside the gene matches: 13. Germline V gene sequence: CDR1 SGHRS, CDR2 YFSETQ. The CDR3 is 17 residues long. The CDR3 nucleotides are TGCGCCAGCAGCTCGAGCCCCGGTGACAGGGAATCCTACGAGCAGTACTTC. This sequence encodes CASSSSPGDRESYEQYF.

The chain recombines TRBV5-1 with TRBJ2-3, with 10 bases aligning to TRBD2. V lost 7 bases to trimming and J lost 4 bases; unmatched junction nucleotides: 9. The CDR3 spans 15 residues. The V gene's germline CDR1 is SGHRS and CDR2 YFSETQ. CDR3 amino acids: CASERAGGPSDTQYF. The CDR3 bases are TGCGCCAGCGAGAGAGCGGGGGGGCCGTCAGATACGCAGTATTTT.

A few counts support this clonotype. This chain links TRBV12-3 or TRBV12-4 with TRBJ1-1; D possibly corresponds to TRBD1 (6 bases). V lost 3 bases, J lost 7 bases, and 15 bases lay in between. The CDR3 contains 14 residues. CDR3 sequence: CASSLVRGQGEAFF. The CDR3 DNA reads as TGTGCCAGCAGTTTGGTCCGGGGGCAGGGTGAAGCTTTCTTT.

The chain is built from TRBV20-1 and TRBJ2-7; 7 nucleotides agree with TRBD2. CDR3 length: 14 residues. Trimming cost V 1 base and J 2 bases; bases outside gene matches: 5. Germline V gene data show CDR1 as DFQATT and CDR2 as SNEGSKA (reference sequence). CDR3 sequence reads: CSARVASGPYEQYF. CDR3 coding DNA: TGCAGTGCTAGAGTGGCTAGCGGCCCCTACGAGCAGTACTTC.

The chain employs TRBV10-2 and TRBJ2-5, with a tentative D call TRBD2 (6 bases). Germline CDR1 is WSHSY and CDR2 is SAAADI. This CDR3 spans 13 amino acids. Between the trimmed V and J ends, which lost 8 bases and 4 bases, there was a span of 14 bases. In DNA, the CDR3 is TGCGCCAGCGGGAGCATGGAGGGAGAGACCCAGTACTTC. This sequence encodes CASGSMEGETQYF.

The CDR3 sequence is CASSQGVAGASYEQYF. In nucleotides, the CDR3 is TGCGCCAGCAGCCAAGGGGTAGCGGGAGCGTCCTACGAGCAGTACTTC. The chain joins TRBV4-1 to TRBJ2-5; TRBD2 matches 9 bases. The J call may be wrong; the DNA end is better matched by TRBJ2-7. CDR3 length: 16 residues. The germline V gene has CDR1 MGHRA and CDR2 YSYEKL.

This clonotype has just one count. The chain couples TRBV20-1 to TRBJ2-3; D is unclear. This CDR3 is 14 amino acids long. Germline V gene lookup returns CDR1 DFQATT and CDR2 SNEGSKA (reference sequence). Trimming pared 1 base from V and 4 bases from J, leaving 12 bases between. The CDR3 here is CSARGRHGSDTQYF. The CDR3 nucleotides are TGCAGTGCTAGAGGTAGGCACGGGTCAGATACGCAGTATTTT.

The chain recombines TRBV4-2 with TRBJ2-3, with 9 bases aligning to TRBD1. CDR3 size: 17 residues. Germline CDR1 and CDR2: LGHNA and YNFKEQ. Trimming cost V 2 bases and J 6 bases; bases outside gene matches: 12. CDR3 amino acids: CASSQLSTGGSGDTQYF. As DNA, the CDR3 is TGTGCCAGCAGCCAACTCAGTACAGGGGGCAGTGGGGATACGCAGTATTTT.

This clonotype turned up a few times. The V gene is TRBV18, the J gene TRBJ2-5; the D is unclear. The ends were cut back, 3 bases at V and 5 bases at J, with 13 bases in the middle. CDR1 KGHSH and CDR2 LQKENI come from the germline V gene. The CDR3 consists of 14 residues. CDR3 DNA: TGTGCCAGCTCACCTGGACCCGAAGGGGAGACCCAGTACTTC. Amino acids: CASSPGPEGETQYF.

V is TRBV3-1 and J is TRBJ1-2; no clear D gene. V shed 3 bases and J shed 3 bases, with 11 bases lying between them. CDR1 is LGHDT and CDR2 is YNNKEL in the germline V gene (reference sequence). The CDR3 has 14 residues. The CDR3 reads CASSQIGGDYGYTF. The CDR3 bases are TGTGCCAGCAGCCAGATCGGAGGAGACTATGGCTACACCTTC.

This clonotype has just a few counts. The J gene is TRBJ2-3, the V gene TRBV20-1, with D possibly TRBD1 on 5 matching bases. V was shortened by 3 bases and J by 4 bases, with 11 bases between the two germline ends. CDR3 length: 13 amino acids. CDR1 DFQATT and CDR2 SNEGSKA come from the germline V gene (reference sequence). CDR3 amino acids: CSARFLGADTQYF. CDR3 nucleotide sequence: TGCAGTGCTAGGTTTCTAGGGGCAGATACGCAGTATTTT.

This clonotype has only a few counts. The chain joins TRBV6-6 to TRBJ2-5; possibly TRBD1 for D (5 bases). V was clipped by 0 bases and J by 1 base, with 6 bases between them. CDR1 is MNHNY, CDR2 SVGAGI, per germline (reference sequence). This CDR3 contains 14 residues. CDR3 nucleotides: TGTGCCAGCAGTTACTCCGACAGCCAAGAGACCCAGTACTTC. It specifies CASSYSDSQETQYF.

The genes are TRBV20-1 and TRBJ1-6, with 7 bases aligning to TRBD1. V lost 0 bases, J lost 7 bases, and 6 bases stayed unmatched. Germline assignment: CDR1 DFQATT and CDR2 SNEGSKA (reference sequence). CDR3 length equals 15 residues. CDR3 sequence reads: CSARDRTGRNSPLHF. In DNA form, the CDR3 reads TGCAGTGCTAGAGACCGGACAGGCCGAAATTCACCCCTCCACTTT.

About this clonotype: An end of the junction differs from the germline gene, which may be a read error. The CDR3 sequence is CASSIGGSGANVLAF. The DNA for the CDR3 is TGTGCCAGCAGTATAGGGGGGTCTGGGGCCAACGTCCTGGCTTTC. This sequence joins TRBV5-1 and TRBJ2-6, with D perhaps assigned TRBD1 or TRBD2 (6 bases each). CDR3 size: 15 residues. CDR1 is SGHRS and CDR2 is YFSETQ in the germline V gene.

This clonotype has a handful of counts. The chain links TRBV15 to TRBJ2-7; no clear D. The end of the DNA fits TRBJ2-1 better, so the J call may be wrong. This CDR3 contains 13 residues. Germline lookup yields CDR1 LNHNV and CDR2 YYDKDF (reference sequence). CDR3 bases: TGTGCCACCAGCAGACCCAGGCGGACCGAGCAGTTCTTC. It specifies CATSRPRRTEQFF.

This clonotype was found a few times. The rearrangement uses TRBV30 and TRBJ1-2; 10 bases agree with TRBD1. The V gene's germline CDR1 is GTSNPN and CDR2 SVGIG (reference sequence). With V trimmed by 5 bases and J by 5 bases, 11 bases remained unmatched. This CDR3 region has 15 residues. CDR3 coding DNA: TGTGCCTGGGACCCCAGAGGACAGGGGGGGTATGGCTACACCTTC. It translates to CAWDPRGQGGYGYTF.

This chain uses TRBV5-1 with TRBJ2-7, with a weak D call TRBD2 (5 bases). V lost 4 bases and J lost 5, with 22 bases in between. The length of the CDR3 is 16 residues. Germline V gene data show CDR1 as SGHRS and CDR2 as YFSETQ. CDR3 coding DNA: TGCGCCAGCAGCCTAACCGGAGGCCAGATAACGAACGAGCAGTACTTC. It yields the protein CASSLTGGQITNEQYF. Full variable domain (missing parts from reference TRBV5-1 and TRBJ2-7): KAGVTQTPRYLIKTRGQQVTLSCSPISGHRSVSWYQQTPGQGLQFLFEYFSETQRNKGNFPGRFSGRQFSNSRSEMNVSTLELGDSALYLCASSLTGGQITNEQYFGPGTRLTVT.

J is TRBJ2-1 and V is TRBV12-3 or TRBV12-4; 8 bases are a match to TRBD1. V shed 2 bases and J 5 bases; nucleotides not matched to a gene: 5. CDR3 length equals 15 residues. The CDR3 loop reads CASSLRGQVNNEQFF. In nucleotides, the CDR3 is TGTGCCAGCAGTTTAAGGGGACAGGTCAACAATGAGCAGTTCTTC.

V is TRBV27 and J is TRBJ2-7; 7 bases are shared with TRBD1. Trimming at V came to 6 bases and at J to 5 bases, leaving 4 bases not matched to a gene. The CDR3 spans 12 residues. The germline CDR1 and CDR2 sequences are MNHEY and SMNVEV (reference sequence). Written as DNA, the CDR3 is TGTGCCAGCAGACATGACAGGGACGAGCAGTACTTC. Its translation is CASRHDRDEQYF.

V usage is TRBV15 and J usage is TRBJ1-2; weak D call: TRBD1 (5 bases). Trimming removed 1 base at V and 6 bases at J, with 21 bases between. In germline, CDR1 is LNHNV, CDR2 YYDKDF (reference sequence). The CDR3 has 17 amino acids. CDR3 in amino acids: CATSRVDGGAGGHGYTF. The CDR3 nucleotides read TGTGCCACCAGCAGAGTAGATGGTGGGGCAGGAGGGCATGGCTACACCTTC.

The CDR3 reads CASSENSFTNQPQHF. The CDR3 nucleotides read TGTGCCAGCAGTGAAAACAGTTTTACCAATCAGCCCCAGCATTTT. The chain links TRBV2 to TRBJ1-5, with D hard to call. This CDR3 spans 15 amino acids. From germline, CDR1 is SNHLY and CDR2 FYNNEI. Trimming took off 2 bases at V and 3 bases at J, with 11 bases between the two ends.